This T cell receptor (beta chain) came from a study of CD8+ T cells in alopecia areata. Concerning this clone: The genes are named according to mouse. Read sequence stops 4 residues before the CDR3 end, and the germline J gene provides the missing end.

RNA, once extracted, was reverse transcribed into cDNA for use as the sequencing template. Only in-frame clones appear in the TCRdb table, and some are missing; sequencing was by immunoSEQ multiplex PCR. The sample presents 200,000 to 300,000 clones, none singletons. Cells pooled from cutaneous lymph nodes were sorted on CD4, CD8alpha, NKG2D, NKG2ACE and other markers. This CDR3 is 14 amino acids long. Germline V gene data show CDR1 as SGHDT and CDR2 as FRDEAV. Trimming pared 2 bases from V and 2 bases from J, leaving 8 bases between. The V call is TRBV14, the J call TRBJ2-1, with unresolved D. The specimen was CD4+ T cells sorted from a lymph node. The sequence was obtained from a C3H/HeJ mouse with alopecia areata. This mouse strain has H2-k as its MHC haplotype. CDR3 DNA (partial): TGTGCCAGCAGTTTTTGGGTCGACTATGCT. Encoded protein: CASSFWVDYA. The full-length CDR3 reads as CASSFWVDYAEQFF.